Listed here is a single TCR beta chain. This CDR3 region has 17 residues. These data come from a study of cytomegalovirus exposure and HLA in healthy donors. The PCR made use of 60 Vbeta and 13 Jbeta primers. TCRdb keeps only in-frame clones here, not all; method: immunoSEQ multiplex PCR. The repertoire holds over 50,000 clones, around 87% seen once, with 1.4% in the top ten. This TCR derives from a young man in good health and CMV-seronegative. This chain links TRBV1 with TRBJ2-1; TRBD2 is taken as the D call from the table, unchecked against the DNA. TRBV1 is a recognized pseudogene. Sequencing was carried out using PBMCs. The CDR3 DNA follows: TGCACCAGCAGCCTAACCCCTACTAGCGGGGGGTCGCTTGAGCAGTTCTTC. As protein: CTSSLTPTSGGSLEQFF.